This T cell receptor (beta chain) appears in the sequencing data of a study of T cell changes during pregnancy in multiple sclerosis. Data came from immunoSEQ multiplex PCR; TCRdb stores just in-frame clones and leaves some out. The table lists roughly 80,000 clones, 75% to 90% of them singletons. Trimming took 2 bases from V and 4 from J; bases not matched to a gene: 8. The germline V gene encodes CDR1 MNHEY and CDR2 SVGAGI. This CDR3 region has 16 residues. The chain has TRBV6-5 and TRBJ2-7, with 10 bases aligning to TRBD1. This TCR came from a female donor with multiple sclerosis, enrolled in a pregnancy study. The starting material was peripheral blood, obtained before pregnancy. DNA for the CDR3: TGTGCCAGCAGTTACCCAGGGGACAGGGGTGTGTACGAGCAGTACTTC. Translation: CASSYPGDRGVYEQYF.